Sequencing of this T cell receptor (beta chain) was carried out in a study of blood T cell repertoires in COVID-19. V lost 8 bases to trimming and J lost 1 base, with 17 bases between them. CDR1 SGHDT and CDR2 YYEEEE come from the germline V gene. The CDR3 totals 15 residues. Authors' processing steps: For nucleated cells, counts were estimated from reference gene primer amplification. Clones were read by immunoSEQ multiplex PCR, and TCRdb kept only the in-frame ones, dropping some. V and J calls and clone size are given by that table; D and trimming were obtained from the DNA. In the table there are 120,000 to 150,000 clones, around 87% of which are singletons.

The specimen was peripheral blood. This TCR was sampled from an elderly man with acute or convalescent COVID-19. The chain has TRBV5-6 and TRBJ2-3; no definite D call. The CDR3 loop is CASAEGTIRTDTQYF. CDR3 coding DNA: TGTGCCAGTGCGGAAGGAACCATCCGCACAGATACGCAGTATTTT.